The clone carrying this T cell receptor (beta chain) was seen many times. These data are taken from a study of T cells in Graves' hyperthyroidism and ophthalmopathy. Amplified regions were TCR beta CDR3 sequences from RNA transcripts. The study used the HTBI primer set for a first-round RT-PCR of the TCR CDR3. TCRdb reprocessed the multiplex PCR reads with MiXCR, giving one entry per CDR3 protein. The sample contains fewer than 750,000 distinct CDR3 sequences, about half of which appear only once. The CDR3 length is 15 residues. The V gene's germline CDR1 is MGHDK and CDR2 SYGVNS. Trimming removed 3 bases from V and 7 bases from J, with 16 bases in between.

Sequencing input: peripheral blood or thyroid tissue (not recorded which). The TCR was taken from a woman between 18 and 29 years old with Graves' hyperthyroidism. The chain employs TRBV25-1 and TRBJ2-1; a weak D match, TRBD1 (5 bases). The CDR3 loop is CASSEARLSGNEQFF. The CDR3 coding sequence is TGTGCCAGCAGTGAGGCGAGACTCTCAGGGAATGAGCAGTTCTTC.